This T cell receptor (beta chain) derives from a study of blood T cell repertoires in COVID-19. Across the whole study: COVID-19 samples from acute and convalescent phases originated in the United States, Italy and Spain. PBMCs, B-cell-depleted T cells, or T cells were the source of the cDNA or gDNA that made up the material.

Repertoires were generated with immunoSEQ multiplex PCR, while TCRdb's copy carries only in-frame clones and drops some. The table shows 200,000 or so clones, with around 85% occurring only once. Cohorts were determined from participant-reported clinical history. CDR3 length: 13 amino acids. V gave up 3 bases and J gave up 8 bases, with 11 bases separating them. Germline V gives CDR1 MDHEN, CDR2 SYDVKM. This clone has only one observation. The chain uses TRBV28 and TRBJ2-1; no definite D call. The specimen was PBMCs or T cells enriched from blood (not recorded which). This TCR was recovered from a woman between 35 and 50 years old with acute COVID-19. The CDR3 loop is CASSLSPLYEQFF. The CDR3 bases are TGTGCCAGCAGTTTGTCCCCGCTATATGAGCAGTTCTTC.